These 13 T cell receptor beta chains originate from one sample sequenced in a study of blood T cell repertoires in COVID-19. The data were produced by immunoSEQ multiplex PCR, yet TCRdb's version contains in-frame clones alone and is incomplete. This table holds around 45,000 clones, about 91% found once. Sequenced: peripheral blood. These receptors originate from a man aged 55 to 70 with active COVID-19.

The chain joins TRBV5-6 to TRBJ1-1; D is possibly TRBD1 (6 bases). The germline V gene has CDR1 SGHDT and CDR2 YYEEEE. The germline V and J ends were trimmed by 4 bases and 6 bases, with 22 bases remaining between them. The CDR3 has 16 amino acids. The CDR3 sequence is CASSPQSRGRGSEAFF. CDR3 sequence (DNA): TGTGCCAGCAGCCCACAATCGAGAGGCAGGGGCTCTGAAGCTTTCTTT.

This chain joins TRBV5-4 and TRBJ1-3; 10 bases are a match to TRBD1. This CDR3 contains 18 residues. Germline trimming cut 4 bases from V and 2 bases from J; bases unmatched to any gene: 12. Per germline, CDR1 SGHNT and CDR2 YYREEE (reference sequence). The CDR3: CASSIGTGALGAGNTIYF. In DNA, the CDR3 is TGTGCCAGCAGCATCGGGACAGGGGCCCTGGGGGCTGGAAACACCATATATTTT. Drawing the rest from reference TRBV5-4 and TRBJ1-3, the complete variable domain is ETGVTQSPTHLIKTRGQQVTLRCSSQSGHNTVSWYQQALGQGPQFIFQYYREEENGRGNFPPRFSGLQFPNYSSELNVNALELDDSALYLCASSIGTGALGAGNTIYFGEGSWLTVV.

The chain recombines TRBV13 with TRBJ1-4; TRBD1 agrees at 10 bases. This CDR3 spans 15 amino acids. Germline CDR1 and CDR2: PRHDT and FYEKMQ (reference sequence). Trimming cost V 5 bases and J 7 bases; bases outside gene matches: 7. The CDR3 sequence is CASSQSDRGGEKLFF. The CDR3 nucleotides read TGTGCCAGCAGCCAGTCGGACAGGGGGGGTGAAAAACTGTTTTTT.

The chain links TRBV9 to TRBJ2-3; 10 bases agree with TRBD2. V lost 3 bases, J lost 2 bases, and 6 bases stayed unmatched. CDR3 length: 16 amino acids. Germline CDR1 SGDLS, CDR2 YYNGEE. As DNA, the CDR3 is TGTGCCAGCAGCGACGGGACTAGCGCCTACACAGATACGCAGTATTTT. It encodes CASSDGTSAYTDTQYF.

V and J are TRBV28 and TRBJ2-1, with D possibly TRBD2 on 6 matching bases. The CDR3 length is 16 residues. V dropped 7 bases and J dropped 0 bases, with 16 bases sitting between them. Looked up from germline, CDR1 is MDHEN and CDR2 is SYDVKM. CDR3: CASKGFDGSSYNEQFF. The CDR3 DNA follows: TGTGCCAGCAAAGGCTTCGACGGGAGCTCCTACAATGAGCAGTTCTTC.

This chain connects TRBV3-1 (or the pseudogene TRBV3-2) to TRBJ1-6; 9 nucleotides agree with TRBD1. This CDR3 spans 15 amino acids. Germline CDR1 and CDR2: LGHDT and YNNKEL (reference sequence). J was trimmed by 9 bases and V by 2 bases; bases with no gene match: 5. The CDR3 nucleotides read TGTGCCAGCAGCCAAACCGGGACAGGGAGTTCACCCCTCCACTTT. Translated, it gives CASSQTGTGSSPLHF.

This clone was recorded once. The chain links TRBV28 to TRBJ2-6; 9 nucleotides align to TRBD1. CDR1 and CDR2 (germline): MDHEN, SYDVKM. The CDR3 runs to 18 residues. With V trimmed by 4 bases and J by 0 bases, 7 bases remained unmatched. The chain's CDR3 is CASSSSGTGFSGANVLTF. Here the CDR3 DNA reads TGTGCCAGCAGTTCCTCCGGGACAGGGTTCTCTGGGGCCAACGTCCTGACTTTC. Together with reference TRBV28 and TRBJ2-6, the CDR3 gives the full variable domain: DVKVTQSSRYLVKRTGEKVFLECVQDMDHENMFWYRQDPGLGLRLIYFSYDVKMKEKGDIPEGYSVSREKKERFSLILESASTNQTSMYLCASSSSGTGFSGANVLTFGAGSRLTVL.

This clone was observed once. The chain couples TRBV6-6 to TRBJ2-7, with 8 bases identical to TRBD2. This CDR3 has 16 residues. The germline V gene has CDR1 MNHNY and CDR2 SVGAGI (reference sequence). Trimming took 6 bases from V and 2 from J; bases not matched to a gene: 12. The CDR3 loop is CASRGGQVAGPYEQYF. The DNA of the CDR3 is TGTGCCAGCAGGGGGGGGCAGGTAGCGGGACCCTACGAGCAGTACTTC.

This chain links TRBV6-5 with TRBJ1-6, with TRBD1 matching over 9 bases. The germline gives CDR1 MNHEY, CDR2 SVGAGI. The CDR3 loop spans 15 amino acids. With V trimmed by 4 bases and J by 5 bases, 3 bases remained unmatched. The CDR3 bases are TGTGCCAGCAGTTTGGGACAGGGTAATAATTCACCCCTCCACTTT. Protein sequence: CASSLGQGNNSPLHF.

The V and J genes are TRBV5-1 and TRBJ1-1, with D uncertain. Trimming pared 2 bases from V and 1 base from J, leaving 9 bases between. CDR1 is SGHRS, CDR2 YFSETQ, per germline. The CDR3 is 14 amino acids. CDR3 sequence: CASSLTTPNTEAFF. The CDR3 bases are TGCGCCAGCAGCTTAACGACACCGAACACTGAAGCTTTCTTT.

This rearrangement joins TRBV30 to TRBJ1-1; D gene uncertain. Germline V gene lookup returns CDR1 GTSNPN and CDR2 SVGIG (reference sequence). The V gene lost 3 bases and the J gene lost 2 bases, with 10 bases spanning the gap. The CDR3 runs to 13 residues. The CDR3 nucleotides read TGTGCCTGGAGCCTTGGAGGAAACACTGAAGCTTTCTTT. It specifies CAWSLGGNTEAFF.

The chain carries TRBV11-1 and TRBJ1-1, with TRBD1 as a possible D gene (6 bases). Germline CDR1 is SGHAT and CDR2 is FQDESV (reference sequence). Trimming shortened V by 1 base and J by 7 bases, and 13 bases separated the two germline ends. The CDR3 sequence is 14 residues long. CDR3 nucleotides: TGTGCCAGCAGCTTAGTGTCCAGGGGTCTTGAAGCTTTCTTT. The encoded protein is CASSLVSRGLEAFF.

V and J are TRBV18 and TRBJ1-1; TRBD1 is a possible D gene (6 bases). V lost 4 bases and J 1 base, leaving 7 bases between the germline ends. CDR3 size: 13 residues. CDR1 and CDR2 (germline): KGHSH, LQKENI. CDR3 nucleotide sequence: TGTGCCAGCTCACGACAGGAGAACACTGAAGCTTTCTTT. As protein: CASSRQENTEAFF. The variable domain in full, with the rest retrieved from reference TRBV18 and TRBJ1-1, is NAGVMQNPRHLVRRRGQEARLRCSPMKGHSHVYWYRQLPEEGLKFMVYLQKENIIDESGMPKERFSAEFPKEGPSILRIQQVVRGDSAAYFCASSRQENTEAFFGQGTRLTVV.